The rows below give T cell receptor beta chains drawn from one sample of a study of cytomegalovirus exposure and HLA in healthy donors. Sequencing was performed with immunoSEQ multiplex PCR; in TCRdb, only in-frame clones are kept and a portion is missing. Found here are about 89,000 clones, roughly four fifths of them singletons; the top ten hold 3% to 4%. What was sequenced was PBMCs. Receptor source: a female donor in good health and CMV-seropositive. Both conserved end residues are part of each CDR3. Each record gives: V gene, D gene, J gene, clone size, CDR3 protein, CDR3 DNA. The D gene is left open where the match is weak. Rows may omit the clone size; those that give it use once, few, many or a size class.

TRBV9	TRBD2	TRBJ2-7	.	CASSGSGTSGYEQYF	TGTGCCAGCAGCGGGTCCGGGACTAGCGGTTACGAGCAGTACTTC
TRBV6-6	TRBD1	TRBJ2-7	.	CASSYSPGQGDYEQYF	TGTGCCAGCAGTTACTCACCTGGACAGGGGGACTACGAGCAGTACTTC
TRBV27	.	TRBJ1-1	.	CASSSRFSEAFF	TGTGCCAGCAGTTCTAGGTTTTCTGAAGCTTTCTTT
TRBV5-1	TRBD2	TRBJ2-1	.	CASRPTSGRPHNEQFF	TGCGCCAGCAGGCCAACTAGCGGGAGGCCGCACAATGAGCAGTTCTTC
TRBV27	.	TRBJ1-2	.	CASRPDSPSYGYTF	TGTGCCAGCAGACCAGACAGCCCTTCCTATGGCTACACCTTC
TRBV5-5	.	TRBJ1-4	.	CASSLIGATNEKLFF	TGTGCCAGCAGCTTGATAGGGGCAACTAATGAAAAACTGTTTTTT
TRBV28	TRBD1	TRBJ2-7	.	CASQKQGNVGIYEQYF	TGTGCCAGCCAAAAACAGGGGAATGTGGGGATATACGAGCAGTACTTC
TRBV29-1	TRBD2	TRBJ2-3	once	CSVESSGVTDTQYF	TGCAGCGTTGAATCTAGCGGGGTCACAGATACGCAGTATTTT
TRBV28	.	TRBJ2-7	.	CASSLAGRVGNEQYF	TGTGCCAGCAGTTTGGCGGGGCGCGTCGGGAACGAGCAGTACTTC
TRBV9	.	TRBJ2-5	.	CASSVGGGGGETQYF	TGTGCCAGCAGCGTAGGTGGGGGCGGGGGAGAGACCCAGTACTTC
TRBV13	.	TRBJ2-1	.	CASSLDSGGSGNEQFF	TGTGCCAGCAGCTTAGATTCGGGTGGGAGTGGAAATGAGCAGTTCTTC
TRBV7-2	TRBD2	TRBJ2-7	.	CASSRGGLADSYEQYF	TGTGCCAGCAGCCGAGGAGGACTAGCGGACTCCTACGAGCAGTACTTC
TRBV15	.	TRBJ1-2	.	CATSRVAGTNYGYTF	TGTGCCACCAGCAGAGTCGCAGGGACTAACTATGGCTACACCTTC
TRBV9	TRBD2	TRBJ2-3	.	CASSVEVGGADTQYF	TGTGCCAGCAGCGTAGAGGTGGGAGGGGCAGATACGCAGTATTTT
TRBV9	.	TRBJ1-5	.	CASGASVDQPQHF	TGTGCCAGCGGGGCGTCGGTAGATCAGCCCCAGCATTTT
TRBV9	.	TRBJ1-1	.	CASSPSGNTEAFF	TGTGCCAGCAGCCCTAGTGGGAACACTGAAGCTTTCTTT
TRBV12-5	.	TRBJ2-3	.	CASGLVAAGVGTDTQYF	TGTGCTAGTGGTTTGGTAGCGGCAGGGGTAGGGACAGATACGCAGTATTTT
TRBV11-2	.	TRBJ2-7	.	CASSLRTHYEQYF	TGTGCCAGCAGCCTAAGGACACATTACGAGCAGTACTTC
TRBV30	TRBD1	TRBJ2-2	.	CAWSRDSANTGELFF	TGTGCCTGGAGTAGGGACAGCGCGAACACCGGGGAGCTGTTTTTT
TRBV29-1	.	TRBJ2-7	.	CSVEVQGYEQYF	TGCAGCGTTGAAGTTCAGGGCTACGAGCAGTACTTC
TRBV28	.	TRBJ1-2	.	CASSYDRTYGYTF	TGTGCCAGCAGCTATGACAGAACCTATGGCTACACCTTC
TRBV30	.	TRBJ2-5	.	CAWSVDGPVVQETQYF	TGTGCCTGGAGTGTAGATGGGCCGGTAGTCCAAGAGACCCAGTACTTC
TRBV9	TRBD1	TRBJ1-4	few	CASSATGDEKLFF	TGTGCCAGCAGCGCGACAGGGGATGAAAAACTGTTTTTT
TRBV2	.	TRBJ1-5	.	CASARRVSNQPQHF	TGTGCCAGCGCACGACGGGTTAGCAATCAGCCCCAGCATTTT
TRBV5-4	.	TRBJ2-7	few	CASSLDRGEQYF	TGTGCCAGCAGCTTGGACCGCGGCGAGCAGTACTTC
TRBV7-3	TRBD1	TRBJ2-1	.	CASSSGQAAYNEQFF	TGTGCCAGCAGCTCAGGACAGGCCGCTTACAATGAGCAGTTCTTC
TRBV18	.	TRBJ2-2	.	CASSPRRQGGTGELFF	TGTGCCAGCTCACCCCGGCGCCAGGGGGGCACCGGGGAGCTGTTTTTT
TRBV6-4	.	TRBJ2-1	.	CASSNTGVEQFF	TGTGCCAGCAGCAACACGGGTGTTGAGCAGTTCTTC
TRBV28	TRBD1	TRBJ2-7	.	CASSSPDRVGYEQYF	TGTGCCAGCAGTTCCCCGGACAGGGTAGGTTACGAGCAGTACTTC
TRBV9	TRBD2	TRBJ2-2	.	CASSVGGGRDTGELFF	TGTGCCAGCAGCGTAGGAGGCGGGAGGGACACCGGGGAGCTGTTTTTT
TRBV5-6	.	TRBJ2-7	.	CASSFRGVGTYEQYF	TGTGCCAGCAGCTTCAGGGGAGTCGGGACCTACGAGCAGTACTTC
TRBV5-4	TRBD1	TRBJ1-4	.	CASSADRGNEKLFF	TGTGCCAGCAGCGCTGACAGGGGTAATGAAAAACTGTTTTTT
TRBV6-6	TRBD1	TRBJ2-5	.	CAVRTQGAIGETQYF	TGTGCCGTACGTACCCAGGGGGCAATCGGAGAGACCCAGTACTTC
TRBV25-1	TRBD2	TRBJ2-7	once	CASSVSGSSYEQYF	TGTGCCAGCAGCGTTAGCGGGAGCTCCTACGAGCAGTACTTC
TRBV27	TRBD1	TRBJ2-1	.	CASNPGQGSYNEQFF	TGTGCCAGCAACCCGGGACAGGGTTCCTACAATGAGCAGTTCTTC
TRBV6-1	.	TRBJ2-2	.	CASSEGHPTNTGELFF	TGTGCCAGCAGTGAAGGGCACCCGACGAACACCGGGGAGCTGTTTTTT
TRBV5-4	.	TRBJ2-3	.	CASSPRDTDTQYF	TGTGCCAGCAGTCCCCGGGACACAGATACGCAGTATTTT
TRBV28	.	TRBJ1-3	.	CASSFRGNTIYF	TGTGCCAGCAGTTTCCGGGGGAACACCATATATTTT
TRBV19	TRBD2	TRBJ2-1	.	CASSIMLAGSYNEQFF	TGTGCCAGTAGTATCATGCTAGCGGGCTCCTACAATGAGCAGTTCTTC
TRBV30	.	TRBJ2-7	.	CAWSPSRVPVEQYF	TGTGCCTGGAGCCCCTCCAGGGTGCCCGTCGAGCAGTACTTC
TRBV6-6	TRBD1	TRBJ2-7	.	CASSYSGQGVREQYF	TGTGCCAGCAGTTACAGCGGACAGGGTGTGCGTGAGCAGTACTTC
TRBV2	.	TRBJ1-1	.	CASKEPNTEAFF	TGTGCCAGCAAAGAGCCTAACACTGAAGCTTTCTTT
TRBV9	.	TRBJ2-5	.	CASSGLGTRETQYF	TGTGCCAGCAGTGGCCTCGGGACAAGGGAGACCCAGTACTTC
TRBV4-1	.	TRBJ1-5	.	CASSLSGAGNGPQHF	TGCGCCAGCAGCCTCAGCGGGGCCGGGAACGGGCCCCAGCATTTT
TRBV6-1	.	TRBJ1-1	.	CASSEAQGAGEAFF	TGTGCCAGCAGTGAAGCGCAAGGGGCTGGTGAAGCTTTCTTT
TRBV19	.	TRBJ1-5	.	CASSNSRSSNQPQHF	TGTGCCAGTAGTAACTCTAGAAGCAGCAATCAGCCCCAGCATTTT
TRBV6-4	TRBD2	TRBJ2-3	.	CASSAGLRTDTQYF	TGTGCCAGCAGTGCGGGACTACGCACAGATACGCAGTATTTT
TRBV7-6	TRBD1	TRBJ2-7	.	CASSIGTGGEQYF	TGTGCCAGCAGCATCGGGACAGGGGGCGAGCAGTACTTC
TRBV30	.	TRBJ1-4	.	CAWRAPDRANEKLFF	TGTGCCTGGAGAGCCCCGGACAGAGCTAATGAAAAACTGTTTTTT
TRBV23-1	TRBD1	TRBJ2-7	.	CASSQYRGRWGYEQYF	TGCGCCAGCAGTCAATACAGGGGCCGCTGGGGGTACGAGCAGTACTTC